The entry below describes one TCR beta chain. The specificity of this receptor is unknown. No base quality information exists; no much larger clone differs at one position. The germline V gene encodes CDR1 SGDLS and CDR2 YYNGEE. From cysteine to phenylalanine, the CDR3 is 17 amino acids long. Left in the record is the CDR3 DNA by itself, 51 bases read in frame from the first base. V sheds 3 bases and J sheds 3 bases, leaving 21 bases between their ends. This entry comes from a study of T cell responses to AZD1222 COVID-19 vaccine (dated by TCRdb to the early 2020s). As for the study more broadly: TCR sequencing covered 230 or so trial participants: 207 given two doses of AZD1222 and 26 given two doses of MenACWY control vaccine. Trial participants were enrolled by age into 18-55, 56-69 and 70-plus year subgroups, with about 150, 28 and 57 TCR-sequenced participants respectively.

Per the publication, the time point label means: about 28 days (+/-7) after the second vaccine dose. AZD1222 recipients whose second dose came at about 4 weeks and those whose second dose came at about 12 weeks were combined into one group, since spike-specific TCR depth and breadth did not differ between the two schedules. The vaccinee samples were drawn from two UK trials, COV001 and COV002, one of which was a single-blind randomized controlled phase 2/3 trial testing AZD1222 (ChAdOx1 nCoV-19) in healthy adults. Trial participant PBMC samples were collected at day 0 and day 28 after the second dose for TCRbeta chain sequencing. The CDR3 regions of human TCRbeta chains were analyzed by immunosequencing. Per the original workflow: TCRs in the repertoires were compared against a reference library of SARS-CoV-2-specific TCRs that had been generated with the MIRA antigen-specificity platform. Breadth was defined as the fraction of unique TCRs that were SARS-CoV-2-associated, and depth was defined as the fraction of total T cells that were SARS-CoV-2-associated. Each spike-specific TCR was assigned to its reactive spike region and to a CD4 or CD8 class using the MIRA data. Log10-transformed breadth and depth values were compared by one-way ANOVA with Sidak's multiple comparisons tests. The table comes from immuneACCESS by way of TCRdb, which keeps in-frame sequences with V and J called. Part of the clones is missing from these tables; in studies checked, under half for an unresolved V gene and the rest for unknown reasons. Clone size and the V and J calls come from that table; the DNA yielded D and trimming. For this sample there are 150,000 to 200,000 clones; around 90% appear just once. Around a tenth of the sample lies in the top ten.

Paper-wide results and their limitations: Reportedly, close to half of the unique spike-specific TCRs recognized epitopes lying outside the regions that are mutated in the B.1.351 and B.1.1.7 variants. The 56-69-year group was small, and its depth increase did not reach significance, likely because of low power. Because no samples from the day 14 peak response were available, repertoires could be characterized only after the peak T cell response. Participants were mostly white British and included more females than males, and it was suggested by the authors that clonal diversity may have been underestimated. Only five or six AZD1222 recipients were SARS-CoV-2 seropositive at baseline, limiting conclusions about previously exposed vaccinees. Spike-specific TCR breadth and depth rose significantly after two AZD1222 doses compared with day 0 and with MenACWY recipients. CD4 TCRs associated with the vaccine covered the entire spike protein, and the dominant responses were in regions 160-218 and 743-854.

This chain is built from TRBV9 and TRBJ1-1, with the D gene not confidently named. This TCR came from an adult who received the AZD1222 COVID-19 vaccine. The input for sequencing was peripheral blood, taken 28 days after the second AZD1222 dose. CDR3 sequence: CASSDPLLVGRHTEAFF. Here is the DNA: TGTGCCAGCAGCGACCCCCTTCTAGTTGGGCGGCACACTGAAGCTTTCTTT.